This T cell receptor beta chain was profiled in a study of blood T cell repertoires in COVID-19. Across the whole study: The study drew acute and convalescent COVID-19 samples from the United States, Italy and Spain.

With 1 base clipped from V and 8 bases from J, the junction kept 2 bases outside the gene matches. There are 13 residues in the CDR3. Profiling relied on immunoSEQ multiplex PCR, and the TCRdb table lists in-frame clones only, not all of them. The sample consists of 180,000 or so clones, over 75% of them appearing once. Cohort allocation depended upon clinical history that participants reported. This chain uses TRBV12-3 or TRBV12-4 with TRBJ1-2; 9 bases agree with TRBD1. What was sequenced was PBMCs or T cells enriched from blood (not recorded which). The origin of this receptor is a man aged 50-59 years who had recovered from COVID-19. The CDR3 coding sequence is TGTGCCAGCAGTTTAGGGGGGACAGGGGGCTACACCTTC. It yields the protein CASSLGGTGGYTF.